The 15 T cell receptor beta chains listed next were all sequenced from one sample in a study of identifying expanded T cells in peripheral blood. Assay: immunoSEQ multiplex PCR; the TCRdb copy retains only in-frame clones and omits some. This sample carries approximately 130,000 clones, about 86% of them seen once, and the ten largest clones take 7.5% to 8.5%. The sequenced sample consisted of blood. These TCRs come from a person aged 18 to 70 in good health.

On this clone itself: At the DNA level, this CDR3 is encoded by other sequences in the same sample as well. The chain has TRBV18 and TRBJ1-1; TRBD1 matches at 12 bases. CDR1 and CDR2 (germline): KGHSH, LQKENI. V dropped 1 base and J dropped 1; count of bases not matched to a gene: 1. The CDR3 consists of 16 residues. The CDR3 sequence is CASSPLGQGANTEAFF. The CDR3 region has the DNA TGTGCCAGCTCACCACTGGGACAGGGGGCGAACACTGAAGCTTTCTTT.

The chain is built from TRBV30 and TRBJ1-1; D is unclear. Per germline, CDR1 GTSNPN and CDR2 SVGIG (reference sequence). Deletions cut 1 base from V and 5 bases from J, with 17 bases between. The CDR3 contains 15 residues. This CDR3 is CAWSARGQVWTEAFF. CDR3 sequence (DNA): TGTGCCTGGAGTGCTCGAGGGCAGGTGTGGACTGAAGCTTTCTTT.

J is TRBJ1-4 and V is TRBV28, with 9 bases lining up with TRBD1. V lost 6 bases, J lost 6 bases, and 8 bases stayed unmatched. Germline values: CDR1 MDHEN, CDR2 SYDVKM. The CDR3 spans 15 residues. CDR3 DNA: TGTGCCAGCAGCCAGGACAGGGGACGAGATGAAAAACTGTTTTTT. Amino acid sequence: CASSQDRGRDEKLFF.

The chain links TRBV28 to TRBJ1-5; no firm D call. Germline CDR1 MDHEN, CDR2 SYDVKM. This CDR3 has 14 residues. V was cut by 3 bases and J by 2 bases, with 8 bases left in between. The CDR3 region is CASSFGRGNQPQHF. The CDR3 region has the DNA TGTGCCAGCAGTTTCGGGAGGGGCAATCAGCCCCAGCATTTT.

This rearrangement joins TRBV7-3 to TRBJ1-6; D remains unclear. Germline values: CDR1 SGHTA, CDR2 FQGTGA. V lost 0 bases and J lost 7, with 13 bases in between. CDR3 length: 16 amino acids. The CDR3 DNA follows: TGTGCCAGCAGCTTAACGTTCCCTACTTCCAATTCACCCCTCCACTTT. It translates to CASSLTFPTSNSPLHF.

Written as DNA, the CDR3 is TGTGCCAGCAGCTTAGGTGGGGGGGCAGGACACCAAGAGACCCAGTACTTC. Encoded protein: CASSLGGGAGHQETQYF. The chain links TRBV7-6 to TRBJ2-5; TRBD2 might be the D (7 bases). Trimming took off 1 base at V and 0 bases at J, with 15 bases between the two ends. Germline V gives CDR1 SGHVS, CDR2 FNYEAQ. The CDR3 has 17 amino acids. Using reference TRBV7-6 and TRBJ2-5 for the parts outside the CDR3, the full variable domain is GAGVSQSPRYKVTKRGQDVALRCDPISGHVSLYWYRQALGQGPEFLTYFNYEAQQDKSGLPNDRFSAERPEGSISTLTIQRTEQRDSAMYRCASSLGGGAGHQETQYFGPGTRLLVL.

This chain connects TRBV5-6 to TRBJ1-1, with D possibly being TRBD1 (6 bases). Germline V gene lookup returns CDR1 SGHDT and CDR2 YYEEEE. CDR3 size: 18 residues. Deletions cut 2 bases from V and 1 base from J, with 21 bases between. CDR3 coding DNA: TGTGCCAGCAGCTTTTGGGGGCCAGGGGATAAGAAGAACACTGAAGCTTTCTTT. Translated, it gives CASSFWGPGDKKNTEAFF. The variable domain in full, with the rest retrieved from reference TRBV5-6 and TRBJ1-1, is DAGVTQSPTHLIKTRGQQVTLRCSPKSGHDTVSWYQQALGQGPQFIFQYYEEEERQRGNFPDRFSGHQFPNYSSELNVNALLLGDSALYLCASSFWGPGDKKNTEAFFGQGTRLTVV.

The genes are TRBV7-3 and TRBJ2-3; tentative D call: TRBD2 (6 bases). V gave up 3 bases and J gave up 5 bases, with 21 bases separating them. Germline V gene data show CDR1 as SGHTA and CDR2 as FQGTGA. The length of the CDR3 is 17 residues. In DNA, the CDR3 is TGTGCCAGCAGCTTGCCCGGGACTCTCCCGCCGGGAGATACGCAGTATTTT. Its translation: CASSLPGTLPPGDTQYF.

The chain recombines TRBV4-2 with TRBJ1-4; D is unresolved. V gave up 4 bases and J gave up 0 bases, with 18 bases separating them. Germline V gene lookup returns CDR1 LGHNA and CDR2 YNFKEQ. CDR3 size: 18 residues. The CDR3 sequence is CASSPRIGNLATNEKLFF. In DNA form, the CDR3 reads TGTGCCAGCAGCCCCCGCATAGGAAATCTTGCAACTAATGAAAAACTGTTTTTT.

The rearrangement links TRBV9 to TRBJ2-7, with TRBD2 matching over 7 bases. CDR1 is SGDLS, CDR2 YYNGEE, per germline. The V gene end was trimmed by 0 bases and the J gene end by 7 bases; junction bases not matched to a gene: 10. The CDR3 totals 15 residues. CDR3 residues: CASSVVGLVKDEQYF. The CDR3 DNA follows: TGTGCCAGCAGCGTAGTTGGACTAGTGAAGGATGAGCAGTACTTC.

This clone was detected only once. This chain connects TRBV28 to TRBJ1-5, with unresolved D. With 6 bases removed from V and 3 bases from J, the gap between germline ends came to 9 bases. The CDR3 extends over 13 amino acids. Germline V CDR1 and CDR2: MDHEN, SYDVKM. The DNA of the CDR3 is TGTGCCAGCAGCTCAGGCTACAATCAGCCCCAGCATTTT. This translates into CASSSGYNQPQHF.

This clone has just a few counts. The V call is TRBV30, the J call TRBJ1-2; no reliable D call. Germline V gives CDR1 GTSNPN, CDR2 SVGIG (reference sequence). Between the trimmed V and J ends, which lost 0 bases and 10 bases, there was a span of 9 bases. The CDR3 contains 11 residues. Here the CDR3 reads CAWSVRRAYTF. In DNA, the CDR3 is TGTGCCTGGAGTGTTAGGAGGGCCTACACCTTC.

This chain uses TRBV5-1 with TRBJ2-3; 10 positions match TRBD2. Trimming removed 0 bases from V and 3 bases from J; junction bases left unmatched: 7. From germline, CDR1 is SGHRS and CDR2 YFSETQ. The CDR3 runs 17 residues. In DNA, the CDR3 is TGCGCCAGCAGCTTGGCCCCTAGCGGGAGTAGTACAGATACGCAGTATTTT. As protein: CASSLAPSGSSTDTQYF.

This chain uses TRBV19 with TRBJ2-1; 8 nucleotides align to TRBD2. The CDR3 is made up of 16 amino acids. V was clipped by 3 bases and J by 6 bases; unmatched bases: 10. CDR1 is LNHDA and CDR2 is SQIVND in the germline V gene (reference sequence). The CDR3: CASSIPRAGAPNEQFF. The CDR3, as DNA: TGTGCCAGTAGTATCCCCAGAGCGGGGGCACCCAATGAGCAGTTCTTC.

The V and J genes are TRBV6-5 and TRBJ1-2, with D possibly matching TRBD1 (5 bases). Between the trimmed V and J ends, which lost 10 bases and 2 bases, there was a span of 11 bases. This CDR3 is built from 12 residues. Germline CDR1 MNHEY, CDR2 SVGAGI. The CDR3 loop reads CATEGSNYGYTF. DNA of the CDR3: TGTGCCACCGAGGGGAGCAACTATGGCTACACCTTC.